This TCR beta chain was retrieved from a study of CD4 T cells in relation to SARS-CoV-2 and coronaviruses. Germline V gives CDR1 LNHNV, CDR2 YYDKDF (reference sequence). This CDR3 region has 16 residues. Trimming left V 2 bases short and J 8 bases short, with 16 bases between. Points from the study as a whole: According to naive versus memory sequencing, detected responses are memory recall, not newly primed. In around 60% of donors, memory CD4+ clonotypes crossrecognized SARS-CoV-2 and at least one common cold coronavirus spike. SARS-CoV-2-driven expansion was significantly weaker in crossreactive than monoreactive clones.

In its sample, this clone was seen a few times. The antigen is not known. Profiled with immunoSEQ multiplex PCR; TCRdb holds only in-frame clones, not every one. The repertoire holds 35,000 to 50,000 clones, with almost 85% as singletons. The chain employs TRBV15 and TRBJ1-6; D not resolved. Input material: naive CD4+ T cells from PBMCs, cultured in vitro. Indicated subset: naive CD4+ T cells isolated by negative enrichment. This TCR was recovered from an adult with COVID-19. The chain's CDR3 is CATSRSPRTEYSPLHF. The CDR3, as DNA: TGTGCCACCAGCAGATCGCCCCGGACGGAGTATTCACCCCTCCACTTT.